This T cell receptor beta chain stems from a study of cytomegalovirus exposure and HLA in healthy donors. The germline V gene encodes CDR1 SQVTM and CDR2 ANQGSEA. The length of the CDR3 is 18 residues. V lost 5 bases, J lost 7 bases, and 29 bases lay in between. The PCR used 60 Vbeta and 13 Jbeta primers. Some clones are missing from TCRdb's copy, which holds only in-frame ones; the method was immunoSEQ multiplex PCR. The sample shows 110,000 or so clones, over 75% of them seen only once. Concerning this clone: The target antigen is unknown.

Points from the study as a whole: Later analysis associated a missense DCLRE1C variant with TCR beta V- and J-gene trimming. A few V segments could not be told apart, such as TRBV6-2 and TRBV6-3, and were left out.

Source material: PBMCs. The chain recombines TRBV29-1 with TRBJ1-4, with TRBD1 as a possible D gene (6 bases). The clonotype originates from a young man in good health and CMV-seropositive. The CDR3 spells CSVSFGEQGLGRGEKLFF. In nucleotides, the CDR3 is TGCAGCGTTTCGTTCGGGGAGCAGGGGCTGGGGCGTGGTGAAAAACTGTTTTTT.